These 20 T cell receptor beta chains came from one sample sequenced in a study of CD4 T cells in relation to SARS-CoV-2 and coronaviruses. CD4+ T cells from unexposed donors were obtained before the COVID-19 pandemic (2011-2018). The cells were cultured for around ten days before CD4+ T cells were isolated. Antigens of these TCRs are unknown. Sequenced by immunoSEQ multiplex PCR; TCRdb stores in-frame clones only, minus some. The repertoire holds more than 25,000 clones, with approximately 76% as singletons. Material for sequencing was CD4+ T cells from PBMCs, cultured in vitro. The receptors were gathered from a human donor in good health.

The genes are TRBV7-2 and TRBJ2-5; D is unresolved. Germline V lookup: CDR1 SGHTA, CDR2 FQGNSA. The CDR3 is 19 residues long. V lost 4 bases, J lost 5 bases, and 29 bases lay in between. The CDR3 is CASSSVGFRISGVRETQYF. The CDR3 bases are TGTGCCAGCAGCTCAGTGGGGTTTAGAATATCTGGGGTTCGGGAGACCCAGTACTTC.

The chain links TRBV6-5 to TRBJ2-5, with D possibly being TRBD1 or TRBD2 (5 bases each). Germline values: CDR1 MNHEY, CDR2 SVGAGI. The CDR3 spans 14 residues. Trimming cost V 5 bases and J 5 bases, with 15 bases left between them. The chain's CDR3 is CASSNTGHGETQYF. CDR3 in DNA: TGTGCCAGCAGTAACACGGGGCATGGGGAGACCCAGTACTTC.

This clone was seen only a few times. This chain links TRBV29-1 with TRBJ1-5; D gene unclear. Germline values: CDR1 SQVTM, CDR2 ANQGSEA. The CDR3 contains 12 residues. Deletions cut 4 bases from V and 0 bases from J, with 4 bases between. The CDR3 coding sequence is TGCAGCGTTGGAGATAGCAATCAGCCCCAGCATTTT. Its translation is CSVGDSNQPQHF.

In DNA form, the CDR3 reads TGTGCCAGCAGCCCTCAGGTAGGACTAGCGAGAGACAATGAGCAGTTCTTC. This codes for CASSPQVGLARDNEQFF. The gene calls are TRBV7-2 and TRBJ2-1; TRBD2 agrees at 9 bases. CDR1 is SGHTA and CDR2 is FQGNSA in the germline V gene. CDR3 size: 17 residues. J gave up 5 bases and V 5 bases, and 13 bases lay outside the gene matches.

This clone was found a few times. The chain recombines TRBV5-6 with TRBJ2-3; tentatively, D is TRBD1 (6 bases). V lost 3 bases, J lost 4 bases, and 15 bases lay in between. The CDR3 sequence is 15 residues long. CDR1 SGHDT and CDR2 YYEEEE come from the germline V gene. In DNA form, the CDR3 reads TGTGCCAGCAGCTCACAGTCGGCAGGGGCAGATACGCAGTATTTT. It specifies CASSSQSAGADTQYF.

Only a few counts were recorded for this clone. The chain joins TRBV6-6 to TRBJ1-2; D is perhaps TRBD1 (5 bases). The CDR3 extends over 16 amino acids. Germline assignment: CDR1 MNHNY and CDR2 SVGAGI (reference sequence). Trimming cost V 0 bases and J 0 bases, with 11 bases left between them. This CDR3 is CASSYSSATANYGYTF. In nucleotides, the CDR3 is TGTGCCAGCAGTTACTCTTCTGCGACAGCTAACTATGGCTACACCTTC.

V usage is TRBV7-9 and J usage is TRBJ1-5; possible D gene TRBD1, 6 bases. The germline V gene has CDR1 SEHNR and CDR2 FQNEAQ (reference sequence). The germline V and J ends were trimmed by 1 base and 2 bases, with 9 bases remaining between them. The CDR3 spans 15 residues. CDR3: CASSLGSGGNQPQHF. CDR3 coding DNA: TGTGCCAGCAGCTTAGGATCAGGGGGCAATCAGCCCCAGCATTTT.

The V call is TRBV19, the J call TRBJ1-6; a weak D match, TRBD1 (6 bases). The V gene lost 4 bases and the J gene lost 10 bases, with 11 bases spanning the gap. The germline gives CDR1 LNHDA, CDR2 SQIVND (reference sequence). The CDR3 is 13 amino acids. The DNA for the CDR3 is TGTGCCAGTAGTAACTGGGACAACTCACCCCTCCACTTT. The encoded protein is CASSNWDNSPLHF.

This clone was seen once. The chain joins TRBV6-2 or TRBV6-3 to TRBJ1-1; 9 bases are shared with TRBD1. The CDR3 covers 16 residues. Germline assignment: CDR1 MNHEY and CDR2 SVGEGT. V was pared by 5 bases and J by 4 bases, with 11 bases of the junction left unmatched. CDR3 loop: CASSTYRGRLGTEAFF. The CDR3 DNA sequence: TGTGCCAGCAGTACCTACAGGGGGCGGTTGGGCACTGAAGCTTTCTTT.

The chain couples TRBV5-1 to TRBJ2-1; TRBD2 agrees at 12 bases. This CDR3 is built from 16 residues. Germline-derived CDR1 and CDR2 are SGHRS and YFSETQ. Losses at the gene ends were 1 base for V and 8 bases for J; bases not matched to a gene: 7. The CDR3, as DNA: TGCGCCAGCAGCTTGAGTCTAGCGGGGGGGCGGCATGAGCAGTTCTTC. It is translated as CASSLSLAGGRHEQFF. Full variable domain (missing parts from reference TRBV5-1 and TRBJ2-1): KAGVTQTPRYLIKTRGQQVTLSCSPISGHRSVSWYQQTPGQGLQFLFEYFSETQRNKGNFPGRFSGRQFSNSRSEMNVSTLELGDSALYLCASSLSLAGGRHEQFFGPGTRLTVL.

The chain combines TRBV9 with TRBJ2-5, with D possibly TRBD2 on 5 matching bases. This CDR3 spans 14 amino acids. Germline CDR1 SGDLS, CDR2 YYNGEE. Trimming stripped 1 base from V and 4 bases from J, with 11 bases between. Here the CDR3 reads CASSVSGGRETQYF. CDR3 nucleotides: TGTGCCAGCAGCGTAAGTGGTGGGAGAGAGACCCAGTACTTC.

V is TRBV7-9 and J is TRBJ2-5; possibly TRBD2 for D (6 bases). The CDR3 totals 15 residues. Germline V gene lookup returns CDR1 SEHNR and CDR2 FQNEAQ (reference sequence). V dropped 1 base and J dropped 0 bases, with 9 bases sitting between them. The DNA for the CDR3 is TGTGCCAGCAGCTTAGGTCTAGCGAACCAAGAGACCCAGTACTTC. Residues: CASSLGLANQETQYF.

The chain couples TRBV10-1 to TRBJ2-7; no clear D gene. Trimming took 0 bases from V and 2 from J, leaving 11 bases between them. The CDR3 loop spans 15 amino acids. Germline assignment: CDR1 WNHNN and CDR2 SYGVQD (reference sequence). The chain's CDR3 is CASSESSGETYEQYF. CDR3 in DNA: TGCGCCAGCAGTGAGTCGTCTGGTGAAACCTACGAGCAGTACTTC.

The gene calls are TRBV25-1 and TRBJ2-4; D perhaps matches TRBD2 (5 bases). Trimming took 2 bases from V and 8 from J, leaving 13 bases between them. The CDR3 runs 14 residues. Germline assignment: CDR1 MGHDK and CDR2 SYGVNS. CDR3 loop: CASSEMDSNYIQYF. DNA of the CDR3: TGTGCCAGCAGTGAAATGGACTCCAATTACATTCAGTACTTC.

The chain couples TRBV7-2 to TRBJ2-7; 8 nucleotides align to TRBD1. The trim removed 6 bases at V and 6 bases at J, leaving 7 bases unmatched. Germline V lookup: CDR1 SGHTA, CDR2 FQGNSA. The CDR3 consists of 13 residues. The DNA of the CDR3 is TGTGCCAGCAGTCCGGGACAGGACGGCGAGCAGTACTTC. Translation gives CASSPGQDGEQYF.

The chain joins TRBV6-1 to TRBJ1-5; D gene uncertain. The CDR3 spans 14 residues. Germline values: CDR1 MNHNS, CDR2 SASEGT. V lost 1 base and J 0 bases, leaving 4 bases between the germline ends. The CDR3 protein is CASSEVNSNQPQHF. In nucleotides, the CDR3 is TGTGCCAGCAGTGAAGTGAATAGCAATCAGCCCCAGCATTTT.

The chain couples TRBV6-2 or TRBV6-3 to TRBJ1-6; D is ambiguous. This CDR3 is 14 amino acids long. CDR1 MNHEY and CDR2 SVGEGT come from the germline V gene. Trimming shortened V by 5 bases and J by 10 bases, and 15 bases separated the two germline ends. CDR3 sequence reads: CASSRHSAGSPLHF. Written as DNA, the CDR3 is TGTGCCAGCAGTCGCCACTCGGCGGGGTCACCCCTCCACTTT.

The chain carries TRBV7-9 and TRBJ2-7, with D uncertain. The CDR3 runs to 12 residues. Germline loops: CDR1 SEHNR, CDR2 FQNEAQ (reference sequence). Trimming took off 1 base at V and 9 bases at J, with 10 bases between the two ends. CDR3 sequence: CASSLDLGRQYF. The CDR3 region has the DNA TGTGCCAGCAGCTTAGACCTAGGACGGCAGTACTTC.

This sequence joins TRBV19 and TRBJ2-3; D gene uncertain. V lost 7 bases and J 2 bases, leaving 10 bases between the germline ends. CDR1 and CDR2 (germline): LNHDA, SQIVND (reference sequence). This CDR3 has 13 amino acids. The CDR3 region is CASTETHTDTQYF. DNA for the CDR3: TGTGCCAGTACCGAAACCCACACAGATACGCAGTATTTT.

V and J are TRBV19 and TRBJ2-1; the match to TRBD2 covers 7 bases. J lost 2 bases, V lost 3 bases, and 7 bases had no gene match. This CDR3 is 16 amino acids long. CDR1 and CDR2 (germline): LNHDA, SQIVND (reference sequence). CDR3 DNA: TGTGCCAGTAGTATCCCTACGGGAGGCCCCTACAATGAGCAGTTCTTC. Translation gives CASSIPTGGPYNEQFF.